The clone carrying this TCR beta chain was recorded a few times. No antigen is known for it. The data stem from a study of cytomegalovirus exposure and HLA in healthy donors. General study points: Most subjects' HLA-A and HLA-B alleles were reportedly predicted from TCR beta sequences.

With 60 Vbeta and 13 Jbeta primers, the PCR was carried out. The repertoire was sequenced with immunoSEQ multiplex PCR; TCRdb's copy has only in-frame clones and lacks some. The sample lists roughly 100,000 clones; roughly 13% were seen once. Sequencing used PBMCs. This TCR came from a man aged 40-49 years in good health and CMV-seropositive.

CDR3 in amino acids: CASSGPASSRGSVYGYTF. In DNA form, the CDR3 reads TGTGCCAGCAGCGGCCCTGCCTCCTCCAGGGGGTCTGTCTATGGCTACACCTTC. The chain couples TRBV9 to TRBJ1-2; 7 positions match TRBD1. Looked up from germline, CDR1 is SGDLS and CDR2 is YYNGEE. The CDR3 is made up of 18 amino acids. The junction had 18 bases not matched to a gene; V was cut back by 3 bases and J by 4 bases.